This T cell receptor beta chain was captured by sequencing in a study of blood T cell repertoires in COVID-19. Study information: T cells, B-cell-depleted T cells, or PBMCs supplied cDNA or gDNA.

With 7 bases clipped from V and 7 bases from J, the junction kept 12 bases outside the gene matches. The CDR3 runs 14 residues. Germline V gene sequence: CDR1 LNHDA, CDR2 SQIVND (reference sequence). Per the original data handling: Using reference gene primer amplification, nucleated cell counts were estimated. Here immunoSEQ multiplex PCR was the method, and the copy in TCRdb shows in-frame clones only, minus some. V, J and clone size were drawn from that table, and D and trimming were deduced from the DNA. Of over 200,000 clones in the sample, around 88% are singletons; the top ten hold roughly 9.4%.

The chain couples TRBV19 to TRBJ1-1; 7 bases map to TRBD1. The sequencing sample was made of peripheral blood. The TCR originated in a man between 35 and 55 years old with active or convalescent COVID-19. CDR3 DNA sequence: TGTGCCAGTATCCGATTGACAGGGCGAGGTGAAGCTTTCTTT. Encoded protein: CASIRLTGRGEAFF.